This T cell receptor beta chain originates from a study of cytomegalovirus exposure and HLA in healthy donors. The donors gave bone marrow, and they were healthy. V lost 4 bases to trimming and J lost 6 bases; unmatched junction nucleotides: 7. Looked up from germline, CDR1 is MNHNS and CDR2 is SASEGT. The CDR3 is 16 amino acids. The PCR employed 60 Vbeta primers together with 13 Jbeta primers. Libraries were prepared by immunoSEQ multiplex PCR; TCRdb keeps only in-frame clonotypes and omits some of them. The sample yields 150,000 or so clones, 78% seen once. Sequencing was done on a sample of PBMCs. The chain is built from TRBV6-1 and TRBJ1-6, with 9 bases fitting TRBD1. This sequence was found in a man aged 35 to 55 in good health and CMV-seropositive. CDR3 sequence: CASSARDRAINSPLHF. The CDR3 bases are TGTGCCAGCAGTGCGAGGGACAGGGCAATTAATTCACCCCTCCACTTT.